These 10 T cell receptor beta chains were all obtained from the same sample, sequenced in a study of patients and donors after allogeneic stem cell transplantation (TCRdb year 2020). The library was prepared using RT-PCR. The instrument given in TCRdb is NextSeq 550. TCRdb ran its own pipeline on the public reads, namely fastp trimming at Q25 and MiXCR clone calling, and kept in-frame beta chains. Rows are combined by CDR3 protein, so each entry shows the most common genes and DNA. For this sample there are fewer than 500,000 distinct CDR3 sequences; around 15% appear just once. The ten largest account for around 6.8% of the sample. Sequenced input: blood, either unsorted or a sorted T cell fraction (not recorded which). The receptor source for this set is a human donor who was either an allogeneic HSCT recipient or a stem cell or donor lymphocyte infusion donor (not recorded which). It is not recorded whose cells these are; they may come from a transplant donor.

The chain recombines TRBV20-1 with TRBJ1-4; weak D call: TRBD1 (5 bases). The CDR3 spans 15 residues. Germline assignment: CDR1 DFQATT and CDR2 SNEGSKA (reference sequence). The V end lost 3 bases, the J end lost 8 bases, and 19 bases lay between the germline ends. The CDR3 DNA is TGCAGTGCTAGGCGACCGGGACTGGTGGCGGAAAAACTGTTTTTT. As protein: CSARRPGLVAEKLFF.

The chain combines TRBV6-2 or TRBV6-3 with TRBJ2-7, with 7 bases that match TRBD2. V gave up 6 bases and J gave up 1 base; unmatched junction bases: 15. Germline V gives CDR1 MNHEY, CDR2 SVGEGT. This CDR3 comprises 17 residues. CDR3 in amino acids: CASRPPGLQDRSYEQYF. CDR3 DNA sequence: TGTGCCAGCAGACCTCCGGGACTACAGGATAGGTCCTACGAGCAGTACTTC.

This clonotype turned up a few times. Written as DNA, the CDR3 is TGTGCCAGCAGTCGAAGGCCCGCCGCCCTGGGGGCTTTCTTT. Its translation: CASSRRPAALGAFF. This chain connects TRBV12-3 or TRBV12-4 to TRBJ1-1; D call uncertain. V was clipped by 5 bases and J by 11 bases, with 21 bases between them. The CDR3 totals 14 residues.

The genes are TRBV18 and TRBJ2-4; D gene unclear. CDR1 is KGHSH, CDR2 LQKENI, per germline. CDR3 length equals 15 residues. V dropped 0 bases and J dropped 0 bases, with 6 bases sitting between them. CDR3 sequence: CASSPPSLAKNIQYF. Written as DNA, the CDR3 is TGTGCCAGCTCACCACCGTCCCTAGCCAAAAACATTCAGTACTTC.

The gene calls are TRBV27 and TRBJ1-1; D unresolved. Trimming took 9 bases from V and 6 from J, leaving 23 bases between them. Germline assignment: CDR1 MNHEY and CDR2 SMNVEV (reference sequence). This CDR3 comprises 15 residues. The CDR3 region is CASSRMGLVGSEAFF. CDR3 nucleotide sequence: TGTGCCAGTTCCCGAATGGGCCTGGTGGGCTCTGAAGCTTTCTTT.

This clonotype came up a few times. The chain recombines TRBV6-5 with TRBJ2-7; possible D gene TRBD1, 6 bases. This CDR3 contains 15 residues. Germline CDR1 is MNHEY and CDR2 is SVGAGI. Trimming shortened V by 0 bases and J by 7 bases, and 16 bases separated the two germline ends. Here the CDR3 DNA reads TGTGCCAGCAGTTACTCGAAGCTGGGGGCAAATGAGCAGTACTTC. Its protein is CASSYSKLGANEQYF.

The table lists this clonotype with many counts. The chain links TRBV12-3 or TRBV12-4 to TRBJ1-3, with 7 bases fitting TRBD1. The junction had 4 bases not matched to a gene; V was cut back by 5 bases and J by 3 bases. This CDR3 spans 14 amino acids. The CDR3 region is CASSGDSYGNTIYF. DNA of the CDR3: TGTGCCAGCAGTGGGGACAGCTATGGAAACACCATATATTTT.

In DNA form, the CDR3 reads TGTGCCAGCAGTTCACCGGACAGGGGAAGGACTGAAGCTTTCTTT. It encodes CASSSPDRGRTEAFF. The chain couples TRBV6-5 to TRBJ1-1, with 9 bases identical to TRBD1. The V gene end was trimmed by 4 bases and the J gene end by 5 bases; junction bases not matched to a gene: 8. Per germline, CDR1 MNHEY and CDR2 SVGAGI. The CDR3 is 15 amino acids.

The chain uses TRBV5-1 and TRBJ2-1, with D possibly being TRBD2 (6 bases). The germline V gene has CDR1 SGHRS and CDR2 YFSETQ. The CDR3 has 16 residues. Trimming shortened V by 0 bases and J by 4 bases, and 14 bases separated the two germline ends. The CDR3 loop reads CASSLAGSGRYNEQFF. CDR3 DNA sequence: TGCGCCAGCAGCTTGGCGGGTAGCGGAAGATACAATGAGCAGTTCTTC.

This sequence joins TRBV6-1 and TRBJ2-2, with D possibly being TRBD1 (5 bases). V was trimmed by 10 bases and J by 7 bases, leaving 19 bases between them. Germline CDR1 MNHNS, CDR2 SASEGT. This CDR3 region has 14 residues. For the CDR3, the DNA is TGTGCCACCACAGGTCCGGAAGCTGGCGGGGAGCTGTTTTTT. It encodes CATTGPEAGGELFF.